Listed here are 15 T cell receptor beta chains from one sample, sequenced in a study of blood T cell repertoires in COVID-19. The data were produced by immunoSEQ multiplex PCR, yet TCRdb's version contains in-frame clones alone and is incomplete. Of 95,000 to 100,000 clones listed, roughly 92% were seen once; the top ten hold more than 5%. The sample consisted of peripheral blood. These receptors all stem from a man aged 50-59 years with active COVID-19.

This clone was seen only once. The chain recombines TRBV2 with TRBJ2-1; 8 positions agree with TRBD1. CDR1 and CDR2 (germline): SNHLY, FYNNEI. CDR3 size: 14 residues. The V gene end was trimmed by 7 bases and the J gene end by 4 bases; junction bases not matched to a gene: 6. For the CDR3, the DNA is TGTGCCAGCATGGGCCACAGGGGGTACAATGAGCAGTTCTTC. Translating gives CASMGHRGYNEQFF.

The chain is built from TRBV5-8 and TRBJ1-1; 7 bases are shared with TRBD1. This CDR3 contains 15 residues. Germline V CDR1 and CDR2: SGHTS, YDEGEE. The V and J ends lost 0 bases and 2 bases, in that order; junction bases with no gene match: 4. CDR3 protein: CASSLGRGFNTEAFF. The CDR3 region has the DNA TGTGCCAGCAGCTTGGGCAGGGGGTTTAACACTGAAGCTTTCTTT.

The chain joins TRBV28 to TRBJ1-1, with a possible D match to TRBD1 (6 bases). The CDR3 has 11 residues. From germline, CDR1 is MDHEN and CDR2 SYDVKM. The V gene lost 7 bases and the J gene lost 5 bases, with 8 bases spanning the gap. The CDR3 reads CASTGTTEAFF. The CDR3 DNA is TGTGCCAGCACCGGGACAACTGAAGCTTTCTTT. Looking up the rest from reference TRBV28 and TRBJ1-1 gives the full variable domain: DVKVTQSSRYLVKRTGEKVFLECVQDMDHENMFWYRQDPGLGLRLIYFSYDVKMKEKGDIPEGYSVSREKKERFSLILESASTNQTSMYLCASTGTTEAFFGQGTRLTVV.

This clone came up once. The rearrangement joins TRBV7-9 to TRBJ1-1; 7 bases line up with TRBD1. Germline V gives CDR1 SEHNR, CDR2 FQNEAQ (reference sequence). The V segment lost 5 bases and the J segment 1 base; nucleotides outside the gene matches: 7. The length of the CDR3 is 15 residues. Here the CDR3 reads CASSNAGTANTEAFF. The CDR3 region has the DNA TGTGCCAGCAGCAACGCCGGGACAGCGAACACTGAAGCTTTCTTT.

The J gene is TRBJ2-7, the V gene TRBV11-2, with 9 bases aligning to TRBD1. The CDR3 covers 16 residues. The ends lost 1 base at V and 5 bases at J; junction bases unmatched: 9. Germline values: CDR1 SGHAT, CDR2 FQNNGV. As DNA, the CDR3 is TGTGCCAGCAGCTTAGGGCCGGGACAGGGAGTCGACGAGCAGTACTTC. Its protein is CASSLGPGQGVDEQYF.

V is TRBV1 and J is TRBJ2-1; the D call of TRBD2 is as the table states it, not checked on the DNA. TRBV1 is an annotated pseudogene. The CDR3 loop spans 12 amino acids. The DNA for the CDR3 is TGCACCAGCAGCCAAGAGAGCAATGAGCAGTTCTTC. This gives the protein CTSSQESNEQFF.

The genes are TRBV27 and TRBJ1-2; D remains unclear. The CDR3 sequence is 14 residues long. Germline-derived CDR1 and CDR2 are MNHEY and SMNVEV (reference sequence). Deletions cut 4 bases from V and 8 bases from J, with 17 bases between. The chain's CDR3 is CASSSLSTSGGYTF. Written as DNA, the CDR3 is TGTGCCAGCAGTTCCCTTTCAACCTCGGGGGGCTACACCTTC.

The chain carries TRBV6-1 and TRBJ2-2, with D possibly TRBD2 on 6 matching bases. The CDR3 is 17 residues long. Trimming removed 0 bases from V and 6 bases from J, with 17 bases in between. From germline, CDR1 is MNHNS and CDR2 SASEGT. The CDR3: CASSEARVGRNPGELFF. CDR3 nucleotide sequence: TGTGCCAGCAGTGAAGCGCGGGTCGGGAGAAACCCCGGGGAGCTGTTTTTT.

The chain recombines TRBV5-1 with TRBJ2-1, with D possibly TRBD1 on 5 matching bases. The CDR3 runs 15 residues. Germline loops: CDR1 SGHRS, CDR2 YFSETQ. The V gene lost 4 bases and the J gene lost 1 base, with 12 bases spanning the gap. CDR3 residues: CASSTGRGSYNEQFF. The CDR3 DNA is TGCGCCAGCAGCACGGGTAGGGGTTCCTACAATGAGCAGTTCTTC.

The chain is built from TRBV6-1 and TRBJ2-4; tentative D call: TRBD2 (6 bases). Germline CDR1 and CDR2: MNHNS and SASEGT. V was trimmed by 2 bases and J by 13 bases, leaving 18 bases between them. This CDR3 region has 14 residues. The CDR3 is CASSESTGATSQYF. The CDR3 DNA sequence: TGTGCCAGCAGTGAAAGTACGGGAGCTACATCGCAGTACTTC.

V and J are TRBV11-2 and TRBJ1-5, with D possibly TRBD1 on 5 matching bases. Between the trimmed V and J ends, which lost 1 base and 6 bases, there was a span of 7 bases. The CDR3 length is 13 residues. In germline, CDR1 is SGHAT, CDR2 FQNNGV. The CDR3 DNA follows: TGTGCCAGCAGCTTAGGGGGGGGTCAGCCCCAGCATTTT. Encoded protein: CASSLGGGQPQHF.

The chain uses TRBV4-2 and TRBJ2-3; the match to TRBD1 covers 12 bases. The CDR3 runs 17 residues. With 4 bases clipped from V and 0 bases from J, the junction kept 5 bases outside the gene matches. The germline V gene has CDR1 LGHNA and CDR2 YNFKEQ. DNA for the CDR3: TGTGCCAGCAGCCCTGGGACAGGGGGCTGGAGCACAGATACGCAGTATTTT. It encodes CASSPGTGGWSTDTQYF.

CDR3 in amino acids: CASSRAGGYEQYF. In DNA form, the CDR3 reads TGTGCCAGCAGTCGAGCGGGAGGCTACGAGCAGTACTTC. The rearrangement joins TRBV27 to TRBJ2-7, with 9 bases lining up with TRBD2. The CDR3 runs 13 residues. V lost 5 bases and J lost 3; bases outside the gene matches: 2. Per the germline V gene, CDR1 is MNHEY and CDR2 is SMNVEV (reference sequence).

In its sample, this clone was seen once. The chain joins TRBV5-1 to TRBJ2-1, with 12 bases identical to TRBD2. Germline V lookup: CDR1 SGHRS, CDR2 YFSETQ. This CDR3 is 16 amino acids long. V shed 2 bases and J 7 bases; nucleotides not matched to a gene: 7. In nucleotides, the CDR3 is TGCGCCAGCAGCTTTGGACTAGCGGGACTGGGGAATGAGCAGTTCTTC. It encodes CASSFGLAGLGNEQFF.

The chain links TRBV28 to TRBJ1-1, with 7 nucleotides matching TRBD1. The V gene's germline CDR1 is MDHEN and CDR2 SYDVKM. CDR3 length equals 13 residues. The V segment lost 5 bases and the J segment 11 bases; nucleotides outside the gene matches: 11. The CDR3 sequence: CASSADREMDAFF. CDR3 bases: TGTGCCAGCAGTGCCGACAGGGAGATGGACGCTTTCTTT.